The 23 T cell receptor beta chains below were found in one sample sequenced in a study of blood T cell repertoires in COVID-19. Assay: immunoSEQ multiplex PCR; the TCRdb copy retains only in-frame clones and omits some. The sample records some 130,000 clones, 60% to 85% being singletons. Source material: peripheral blood. These receptor sequences come from a man at least 80 years old with acute or convalescent COVID-19.

The chain joins TRBV19 to TRBJ1-2; 7 nucleotides match TRBD1. This CDR3 contains 12 residues. Germline V gives CDR1 LNHDA, CDR2 SQIVND (reference sequence). Germline trimming cut 5 bases from V and 5 bases from J; bases unmatched to any gene: 2. The CDR3 loop reads CASSSQGYGYTF. CDR3 sequence (DNA): TGTGCCAGTAGTTCACAGGGGTATGGCTACACCTTC.

Turning to this clone: Additional DNA sequences in this sample encode the identical CDR3. The chain links TRBV24-1 to TRBJ2-2; 9 nucleotides line up with TRBD1. The CDR3 extends over 16 amino acids. The J segment lost 3 bases and the V segment lost 3 bases, leaving 4 bases of the junction unmatched. Germline lookup yields CDR1 KGHDR and CDR2 SFDVKD. CDR3 DNA sequence: TGTGCCACCAGTGATCCGGGACAGGGAGACACCGGGGAGCTGTTTTTT. Residues: CATSDPGQGDTGELFF.

The chain joins TRBV14 to TRBJ2-1, with 8 bases lining up with TRBD2. CDR1 SGHDN and CDR2 FVKESK come from the germline V gene. This CDR3 contains 16 residues. Trimming at V came to 2 bases and at J to 7 bases, leaving 10 bases not matched to a gene. The CDR3 sequence is CASSQPRGGGLNEQFF. The CDR3 bases are TGTGCCAGCAGCCAACCTCGGGGGGGCGGCCTGAATGAGCAGTTCTTC.

This chain links TRBV5-5 with TRBJ2-6; perhaps TRBD2 as D (5 bases). V lost 0 bases, J lost 0 bases, and 10 bases lay in between. Per the germline V gene, CDR1 is SGHKS and CDR2 is YYEKEE (reference sequence). This CDR3 has 17 residues. This chain's CDR3 is CASSLDAGNSGANVLTF. The CDR3 nucleotides are TGTGCCAGCAGCTTGGATGCGGGTAACTCTGGGGCCAACGTCCTGACTTTC.

This chain uses TRBV9 with TRBJ1-2; D is possibly TRBD1 (5 bases). CDR3 length equals 14 residues. Germline V gene lookup returns CDR1 SGDLS and CDR2 YYNGEE. Trimming left V 3 bases short and J 2 bases short, with 11 bases between. CDR3 region: CASSATTGNYGYTF. The DNA of the CDR3 is TGTGCCAGCAGCGCTACAACAGGAAACTATGGCTACACCTTC.

The chain links TRBV7-2 to TRBJ2-5; TRBD2 is a possible D gene (6 bases). CDR1 and CDR2 (germline): SGHTA, FQGNSA. The CDR3 loop spans 14 amino acids. The germline V and J ends were trimmed by 0 bases and 5 bases, with 10 bases remaining between them. The CDR3 coding sequence is TGTGCCAGCAGCTTAGCGCTAGCGACCGAGACCCAGTACTTC. This encodes CASSLALATETQYF.

The chain employs TRBV7-2 and TRBJ2-1, with TRBD1 matching 7 bases. Germline CDR1 and CDR2: SGHTA and FQGNSA. The J segment lost 6 bases and the V segment lost 5 bases, leaving 10 bases of the junction unmatched. The CDR3 spans 15 residues. CDR3 loop: CASSLGQALGNEQFF. The CDR3 DNA sequence: TGTGCCAGCAGCCTCGGACAGGCCCTGGGCAATGAGCAGTTCTTC. Together with reference TRBV7-2 and TRBJ2-1, the CDR3 gives the full variable domain: GAGVSQSPSNKVTEKGKDVELRCDPISGHTALYWYRQSLGQGLEFLIYFQGNSAPDKSGLPSDRFSAERTGGSVSTLTIQRTQQEDSAVYLCASSLGQALGNEQFFGPGTRLTVL.

This clone was counted a single time. V usage is TRBV19 and J usage is TRBJ2-1, with 13 positions matching TRBD2. The CDR3 contains 17 residues. Unmatched junction bases numbered 5, after V lost 1 base and J lost 5 bases. Germline CDR1 and CDR2: LNHDA and SQIVND (reference sequence). The CDR3 is CASSIAGLAGENNEQFF. CDR3 DNA sequence: TGTGCCAGTAGTATAGCCGGACTAGCGGGGGAAAACAATGAGCAGTTCTTC. Drawing the rest from reference TRBV19 and TRBJ2-1, the complete variable domain is DGGITQSPKYLFRKEGQNVTLSCEQNLNHDAMYWYRQDPGQGLRLIYYSQIVNDFQKGDIAEGYSVSREKKESFPLTVTSAQKNPTAFYLCASSIAGLAGENNEQFFGPGTRLTVL.

The V gene is TRBV4-1, the J gene TRBJ1-5; D may be TRBD1 (6 bases). The V and J ends lost 2 bases and 7 bases respectively, with 18 bases between them. The CDR3 runs 16 residues. Per the germline V gene, CDR1 is MGHRA and CDR2 is YSYEKL. The CDR3 DNA follows: TGCGCCAGCAGCCAATCCGAAACAGGGTCGGGGCAGCCCCAGCATTTT. It translates to CASSQSETGSGQPQHF.

This clone showed up just a few times. The J gene is TRBJ1-1, the V gene TRBV4-1; D gene uncertain. CDR1 and CDR2 from the germline V gene are MGHRA and YSYEKL. The CDR3 sequence is 17 residues long. The V gene lost 0 bases and the J gene lost 2 bases, with 16 bases spanning the gap. CDR3 sequence (DNA): TGCGCCAGCAGCCAAGAAGGATTGGGAGGGATAAACACTGAAGCTTTCTTT. Encoded protein: CASSQEGLGGINTEAFF.

This clone was seen only once. The rearrangement links TRBV18 to TRBJ1-2; the match to TRBD1 covers 9 bases. The CDR3 totals 13 residues. The V segment lost 6 bases and the J segment 8 bases; nucleotides outside the gene matches: 7. Germline CDR1 and CDR2: KGHSH and LQKENI. The CDR3: CASSPTGGQGYTF. The CDR3 bases are TGTGCCAGCTCTCCCACAGGGGGCCAGGGCTACACCTTC.

The gene calls are TRBV2 and TRBJ1-2, with D tentatively TRBD1 (5 bases). The V and J ends lost 10 bases and 3 bases respectively, with 12 bases between them. The CDR3 totals 12 residues. CDR1 is SNHLY and CDR2 is FYNNEI in the germline V gene. CDR3 DNA sequence: TGTGCCATTTCCTCGGGGGACTATGGCTACACCTTC. Translating it yields CAISSGDYGYTF.

This chain links TRBV7-9 with TRBJ2-7; TRBD1 matches 7 bases. V dropped 5 bases and J dropped 4; count of bases not matched to a gene: 8. CDR3 size: 14 residues. Germline-derived CDR1 and CDR2 are SEHNR and FQNEAQ (reference sequence). The CDR3: CASSRRTGWYEQYF. CDR3 DNA: TGTGCCAGCAGCCGTAGGACAGGATGGTACGAGCAGTACTTC.

This sequence joins TRBV6-5 and TRBJ1-5; 8 bases fit TRBD1. Trimming at V came to 7 bases and at J to 5 bases, leaving 7 bases not matched to a gene. This CDR3 comprises 14 residues. Germline V gene data show CDR1 as MNHEY and CDR2 as SVGAGI. The DNA for the CDR3 is TGTGCCAGCACCCCGGGACAGGCTTATCAGCCCCAGCATTTT. Its translation is CASTPGQAYQPQHF.

The rearrangement uses TRBV3-1 (or the pseudogene TRBV3-2) and TRBJ2-1, with no clear D. Germline lookup yields CDR1 LGHDT and CDR2 YNNKEL (reference sequence). Trimming stripped 5 bases from V and 0 bases from J, with 11 bases between. The CDR3 contains 15 residues. The CDR3 coding sequence is TGTGCCAGCAGCGGTGGAAGACTCTCCTACAATGAGCAGTTCTTC. Translation: CASSGGRLSYNEQFF.

The chain is built from TRBV28 and TRBJ2-7; 8 bases match TRBD1. The CDR3 is 17 amino acids. After removal of 4 bases from V and 3 bases from J, the junction contained 14 bases not matched to a gene. CDR1 MDHEN and CDR2 SYDVKM come from the germline V gene. The CDR3 nucleotides are TGTGCCAGCAGTTACGTGATCGGACAGGGTGGAAACTACGAGCAGTACTTC. This gives the protein CASSYVIGQGGNYEQYF.

This rearrangement joins TRBV5-6 to TRBJ2-7; TRBD1 matches 9 bases. From germline, CDR1 is SGHDT and CDR2 YYEEEE. The length of the CDR3 is 15 residues. V was clipped by 4 bases and J by 2 bases; unmatched bases: 7. CDR3 DNA: TGTGCCAGCAGCCGCGGTGGGACAGGGACCTACGAGCAGTACTTC. Amino acids: CASSRGGTGTYEQYF. Full variable domain (outside the CDR3, taken from reference TRBV5-6 and TRBJ2-7): DAGVTQSPTHLIKTRGQQVTLRCSPKSGHDTVSWYQQALGQGPQFIFQYYEEEERQRGNFPDRFSGHQFPNYSSELNVNALLLGDSALYLCASSRGGTGTYEQYFGPGTRLTVT.

The gene calls are TRBV29-1 and TRBJ2-1; D possibly corresponds to TRBD2 (6 bases). This CDR3 region has 13 residues. Per germline, CDR1 SQVTM and CDR2 ANQGSEA. The V end was cut by 2 bases, the J end by 5 bases, with 10 bases between. The CDR3 here is CSVEFTGDNEQFF. The CDR3 coding sequence is TGCAGCGTTGAATTCACGGGAGACAATGAGCAGTTCTTC.

The genes are TRBV6-5 and TRBJ2-7, with TRBD1 matching 7 bases. Germline values: CDR1 MNHEY, CDR2 SVGAGI. The CDR3 runs 13 residues. After removal of 6 bases from V and 1 base from J, the junction contained 3 bases not matched to a gene. This chain's CDR3 is CASRPGQSYEQYF. CDR3 sequence (DNA): TGTGCCAGCAGGCCGGGACAGTCCTACGAGCAGTACTTC.

The chain has TRBV15 and TRBJ2-1; 9 nucleotides align to TRBD1. The CDR3 has 16 residues. The germline CDR1 and CDR2 sequences are LNHNV and YYDKDF (reference sequence). Trimming cost V 4 bases and J 9 bases; bases outside gene matches: 13. The CDR3 bases are TGTGCCACCAGCAACCTAGGACAGGGGATAGGGAGTGAGCAGTTCTTC. It encodes CATSNLGQGIGSEQFF. Variable domain in full (rest from reference TRBV15 and TRBJ2-1): DAMVIQNPRYQVTQFGKPVTLSCSQTLNHNVMYWYQQKSSQAPKLLFHYYDKDFNNEADTPDNFQSRRPNTSFCFLDIRSPGLGDTAMYLCATSNLGQGIGSEQFFGPGTRLTVL.

The CDR3 DNA follows: TGTGCCAGCAGTGAACAATGGGGAGGGGCTCAGCCCCAGCATTTT. This encodes CASSEQWGGAQPQHF. The chain has TRBV6-1 and TRBJ1-5, with a possible D match to TRBD1 (5 bases). Germline V gives CDR1 MNHNS, CDR2 SASEGT. The CDR3 is 15 amino acids. V was trimmed by 2 bases and J by 6 bases, leaving 14 bases between them.

This chain joins TRBV2 and TRBJ1-5; 7 nucleotides line up with TRBD1. In germline, CDR1 is SNHLY, CDR2 FYNNEI. The CDR3 consists of 14 residues. V shed 1 base, J shed 5 bases, and the junction held 2 bases outside the gene matches. The CDR3 nucleotides read TGTGCCAGCAGTGAAGGACAGGGCTATCAGCCCCAGCATTTT. This codes for CASSEGQGYQPQHF.

The genes are TRBV27 and TRBJ2-2; 12 bases line up with TRBD2. Germline CDR1 reads MNHEY; CDR2 reads SMNVEV (reference sequence). CDR3 length: 16 residues. With 3 bases clipped from V and 5 bases from J, the junction kept 4 bases outside the gene matches. Here the CDR3 DNA reads TGTGCCAGCAGTTTCCTAGCGGGGGGGCTTACCGGGGAGCTGTTTTTT. This gives the protein CASSFLAGGLTGELFF.